Each of the 23 T cell receptor beta chains below was sequenced from the same sample in a study of T cells in tuberculosis. Sequencing was performed with immunoSEQ multiplex PCR; in TCRdb, only in-frame clones are kept and a portion is missing. The sample yields approximately 49,000 clones, 90% to 95% seen once. Indicated time point: new active TB diagnosis, blood taken before or within 7 days of starting treatment. The sequences come from PBMCs, collected at tuberculosis diagnosis. These TCRs come from an adult with tuberculosis.

The chain has TRBV15 and TRBJ1-2; 7 bases are a match to TRBD1. The trim removed 3 bases at V and 0 bases at J, leaving 7 bases unmatched. CDR1 LNHNV and CDR2 YYDKDF come from the germline V gene (reference sequence). This CDR3 comprises 16 residues. The CDR3 nucleotides read TGTGCCACCAGCAGGGGGGGAGACAGGGCTAACTATGGCTACACCTTC. This translates into CATSRGGDRANYGYTF.

The chain combines TRBV5-4 with TRBJ2-6, with D perhaps matching TRBD2 (5 bases). CDR1 and CDR2 from the germline V gene are SGHNT and YYREEE (reference sequence). With 3 bases removed from V and 0 bases from J, the gap between germline ends came to 10 bases. The CDR3 spans 16 residues. The CDR3, as DNA: TGTGCCAGCAGCTCGAGGGAGTTCTCTGGGGCCAACGTCCTGACTTTC. It translates to CASSSREFSGANVLTF.

CDR3 bases: TGTGCCAGCAGTTACGGGACATTAAACACCGGGGAGCTGTTTTTT. This translates into CASSYGTLNTGELFF. This chain joins TRBV6-5 and TRBJ2-2; the D gene is possibly TRBD1 (6 bases). Germline V lookup: CDR1 MNHEY, CDR2 SVGAGI. This CDR3 is built from 15 residues. Between the trimmed V and J ends, which lost 2 bases and 2 bases, there was a span of 9 bases.

This sequence joins TRBV9 and TRBJ1-2; no reliable D call. The germline V and J ends were trimmed by 0 bases and 5 bases, with 11 bases remaining between them. The germline V gene has CDR1 SGDLS and CDR2 YYNGEE. The CDR3 is made up of 14 amino acids. Written as DNA, the CDR3 is TGTGCCAGCAGCGTAGCTGGGCAGCAATATGGCTACACCTTC. Encoded protein: CASSVAGQQYGYTF.

The gene calls are TRBV10-3 and TRBJ1-2; D is perhaps TRBD1 (6 bases). The germline V gene has CDR1 ENHRY and CDR2 SYGVKD. V lost 5 bases to trimming and J lost 4 bases, with 17 bases between them. There are 15 residues in the CDR3. This chain's CDR3 is CAISPRQEIVYGYTF. In nucleotides, the CDR3 is TGTGCCATCAGTCCCCGACAGGAGATCGTCTATGGCTACACCTTC.

The chain combines TRBV6-5 with TRBJ2-1; the match to TRBD2 covers 8 bases. This CDR3 region has 15 residues. Trimming at V came to 2 bases and at J to 5 bases, leaving 5 bases not matched to a gene. Per the germline V gene, CDR1 is MNHEY and CDR2 is SVGAGI. The CDR3 loop is CASSYSGSFDNEQFF. In DNA, the CDR3 is TGTGCCAGCAGTTACAGCGGGAGCTTCGACAATGAGCAGTTCTTC.

The J gene is TRBJ2-1, the V gene TRBV2, with D possibly matching TRBD2 (6 bases). CDR1 is SNHLY, CDR2 FYNNEI, per germline. This CDR3 is built from 15 residues. The V end lost 6 bases, the J end lost 0 bases, and 12 bases lay between the germline ends. CDR3 sequence: CASRGLASSYNEQFF. The CDR3 DNA is TGTGCCAGCAGAGGTCTAGCGAGCTCCTACAATGAGCAGTTCTTC. The entire variable domain, with the rest obtained from reference TRBV2 and TRBJ2-1, is as follows: EPEVTQTPSHQVTQMGQEVILRCVPISNHLYFYWYRQILGQKVEFLVSFYNNEISEKSEIFDDQFSVERPDGSNFTLKIRSTKLEDSAMYFCASRGLASSYNEQFFGPGTRLTVL.

The chain carries TRBV27 and TRBJ2-3, with 8 bases that match TRBD1. V shed 4 bases and J 3 bases; nucleotides not matched to a gene: 9. This CDR3 has 16 residues. Per germline, CDR1 MNHEY and CDR2 SMNVEV (reference sequence). The DNA of the CDR3 is TGTGCCAGCAGTTCTCGACAGGGGAGGAGGACAGATACGCAGTATTTT. Protein: CASSSRQGRRTDTQYF.

This rearrangement joins TRBV4-3 to TRBJ2-5; TRBD2 matches 9 bases. The CDR3 has 15 residues. CDR1 LGHNA and CDR2 YSLEER come from the germline V gene. The V gene end was trimmed by 0 bases and the J gene end by 4 bases; junction bases not matched to a gene: 3. CDR3 DNA sequence: TGCGCCAGCAGCCAAGATCGAGCGGGAGGAGAGACCCAGTACTTC. The encoded protein is CASSQDRAGGETQYF.

The CDR3 sequence is CASSSYRSGRSTGELFF. Written as DNA, the CDR3 is TGTGCCAGTAGTAGTTACAGAAGCGGGAGGTCAACCGGGGAGCTGTTTTTT. The chain employs TRBV19 and TRBJ2-2; 9 bases fit TRBD2. Germline CDR1 and CDR2: LNHDA and SQIVND (reference sequence). The CDR3 is made up of 17 amino acids. After removal of 4 bases from V and 5 bases from J, the junction contained 11 bases not matched to a gene.

The chain recombines TRBV5-4 with TRBJ2-5; 13 nucleotides line up with TRBD2. Germline CDR1 reads SGHNT; CDR2 reads YYREEE (reference sequence). J gave up 5 bases and V 5 bases, and 9 bases lay outside the gene matches. The CDR3 consists of 16 residues. In DNA form, the CDR3 reads TGTGCCAGCAGACCCGAACTAGCGGGAGGGCTGGAGACCCAGTACTTC. It specifies CASRPELAGGLETQYF.

The V gene is TRBV7-9, the J gene TRBJ2-3; TRBD1 matches 10 bases. The V gene end was trimmed by 2 bases and the J gene end by 2 bases; junction bases not matched to a gene: 4. CDR1 and CDR2 (germline): SEHNR, FQNEAQ (reference sequence). The CDR3 covers 16 residues. CDR3: CASSLWGQGITDTQYF. The CDR3 nucleotides read TGTGCCAGCAGCTTATGGGGACAGGGGATCACAGATACGCAGTATTTT.

CDR3 region: CAGPGYEQYF. CDR3 DNA sequence: TGTGCCGGTCCAGGGTACGAGCAGTACTTC. The chain has TRBV15 and TRBJ2-7, with D possibly TRBD1 on 5 matching bases. Germline-derived CDR1 and CDR2 are LNHNV and YYDKDF (reference sequence). V was trimmed by 11 bases and J by 4 bases, leaving 9 bases between them. The CDR3 has 10 residues.

The gene calls are TRBV7-9 and TRBJ2-7, with 7 bases fitting TRBD1. V lost 5 bases, J lost 3 bases, and 7 bases stayed unmatched. CDR3 size: 14 residues. CDR1 SEHNR and CDR2 FQNEAQ come from the germline V gene (reference sequence). DNA for the CDR3: TGTGCCAGCAGCGTACAGGGGCCCCACTACGAGCAGTACTTC. Translated, it gives CASSVQGPHYEQYF.

This CDR3 reads CASSYSMLQETQYF. The CDR3 coding sequence is TGTGCCAGCAGTTACTCCATGCTTCAGGAGACCCAGTACTTC. The gene calls are TRBV6-5 and TRBJ2-5, with D uncertain. Germline V CDR1 and CDR2: MNHEY, SVGAGI. CDR3 length: 14 amino acids. V lost 0 bases and J lost 5, with 10 bases in between.

V and J are TRBV6-1 and TRBJ1-5; D remains ambiguous. Germline V gene sequence: CDR1 MNHNS, CDR2 SASEGT. With 0 bases removed from V and 4 bases from J, the gap between germline ends came to 4 bases. The CDR3 covers 13 residues. The CDR3 spells CASSEALNQPQHF. The DNA of the CDR3 is TGTGCCAGCAGTGAAGCGTTAAATCAGCCCCAGCATTTT.

This rearrangement joins TRBV7-6 to TRBJ2-1; TRBD2 agrees at 7 bases. Trimming at V came to 1 base and at J to 3 bases, leaving 6 bases not matched to a gene. The CDR3 spans 16 residues. CDR1 is SGHVS and CDR2 is FNYEAQ in the germline V gene. The CDR3 region is CASSLGPSGNYNEQFF. The CDR3 DNA is TGTGCCAGCAGCTTAGGTCCTAGCGGAAACTACAATGAGCAGTTCTTC.

The chain uses TRBV28 and TRBJ2-1; 14 bases line up with TRBD2. Germline V lookup: CDR1 MDHEN, CDR2 SYDVKM. The CDR3 has 19 amino acids. Trimming took 2 bases from V and 7 from J; bases not matched to a gene: 13. CDR3 sequence reads: CASSLRGLAGERFLNEQFF. The CDR3 nucleotides are TGTGCCAGCAGTTTAAGGGGACTAGCGGGAGAAAGGTTTTTAAATGAGCAGTTCTTC.

The J gene is TRBJ1-4, the V gene TRBV4-3; D gene ambiguous. With 0 bases removed from V and 8 bases from J, the gap between germline ends came to 10 bases. The CDR3 has 14 residues. CDR1 is LGHNA, CDR2 YSLEER, per germline. CDR3 amino acids: CASSQDLVGEKLFF. The DNA for the CDR3 is TGCGCCAGCAGCCAAGATCTCGTGGGCGAAAAACTGTTTTTT.

The chain uses TRBV5-6 and TRBJ2-5; weak D call: TRBD1 (6 bases). The CDR3 is 14 residues long. The V end was cut by 2 bases, the J end by 1 base, with 9 bases between. Germline CDR1 is SGHDT and CDR2 is YYEEEE. CDR3 protein: CASSLRTAQETQYF. The DNA for the CDR3 is TGTGCCAGCAGCTTACGGACAGCCCAAGAGACCCAGTACTTC.

The chain uses TRBV7-2 and TRBJ2-3; 7 bases align to TRBD2. The CDR3 is 16 residues long. Germline CDR1 and CDR2: SGHTA and FQGNSA. V shed 5 bases and J 4 bases; nucleotides not matched to a gene: 12. This chain's CDR3 is CASSPLLGGSADTQYF. The CDR3 DNA reads as TGTGCCAGCAGCCCCCTGTTGGGCGGGAGCGCAGATACGCAGTATTTT.

DNA of the CDR3: TGTGCCAGCAGCGCCCGAGGTCTGGCAGGAGGAGTGGGTCAGCCCCAGCATTTT. It encodes CASSARGLAGGVGQPQHF. V usage is TRBV7-2 and J usage is TRBJ1-5; D gene uncertain. Trimming pared 5 bases from V and 6 bases from J, leaving 26 bases between. CDR3 length: 18 residues. Germline V lookup: CDR1 SGHTA, CDR2 FQGNSA.

This clone has a single count. The rearrangement joins TRBV19 to TRBJ2-2; 10 bases map to TRBD1. V lost 7 bases to trimming and J lost 4 bases; unmatched junction nucleotides: 9. Germline V lookup: CDR1 LNHDA, CDR2 SQIVND (reference sequence). The CDR3 spans 16 residues. CDR3 bases: TGTGCCAGTAAGGGTCATGGACAGGGGGTCACCGGGGAGCTGTTTTTT. Its protein product is CASKGHGQGVTGELFF.